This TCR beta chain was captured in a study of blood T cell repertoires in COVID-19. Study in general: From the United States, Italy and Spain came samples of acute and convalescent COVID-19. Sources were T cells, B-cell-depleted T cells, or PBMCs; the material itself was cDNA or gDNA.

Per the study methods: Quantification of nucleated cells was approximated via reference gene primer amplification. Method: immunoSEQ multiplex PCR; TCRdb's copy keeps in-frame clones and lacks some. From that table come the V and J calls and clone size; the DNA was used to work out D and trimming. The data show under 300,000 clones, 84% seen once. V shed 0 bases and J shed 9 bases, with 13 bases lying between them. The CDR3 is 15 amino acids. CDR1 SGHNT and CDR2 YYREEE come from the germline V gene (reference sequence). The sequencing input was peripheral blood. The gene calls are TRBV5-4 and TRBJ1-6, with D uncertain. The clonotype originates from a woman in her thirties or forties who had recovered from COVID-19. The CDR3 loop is CASSLDSGFSSPLHF. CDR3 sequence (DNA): TGTGCCAGCAGCTTGGATAGCGGTTTTAGTTCACCCCTCCACTTT.